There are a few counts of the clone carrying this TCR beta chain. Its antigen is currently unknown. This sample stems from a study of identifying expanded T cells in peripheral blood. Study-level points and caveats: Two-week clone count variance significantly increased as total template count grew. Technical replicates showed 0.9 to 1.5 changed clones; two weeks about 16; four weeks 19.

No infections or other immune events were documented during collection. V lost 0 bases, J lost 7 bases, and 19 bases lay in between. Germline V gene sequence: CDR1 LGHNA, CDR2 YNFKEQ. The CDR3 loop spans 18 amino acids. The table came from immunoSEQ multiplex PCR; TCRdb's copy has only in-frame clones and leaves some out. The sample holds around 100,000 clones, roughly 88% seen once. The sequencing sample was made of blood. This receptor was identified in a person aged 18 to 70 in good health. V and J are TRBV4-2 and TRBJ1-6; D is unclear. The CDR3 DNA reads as TGTGCCAGCAGCCAAGATATGGTGAGTGCCCGGAGGAATTCACCCCTCCACTTT. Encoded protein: CASSQDMVSARRNSPLHF.